Listed here is a single TCR beta chain. The data are from a study of blood T cell repertoires in COVID-19. Study as a whole: Acute-phase and convalescent COVID-19 samples originated in the United States, Italy and Spain. In each case, the material was cDNA or gDNA derived from T cells, B-cell-depleted T cells, or PBMCs.

Germline assignment: CDR1 SGHRS and CDR2 YFSETQ. There are 19 residues in the CDR3. V lost 1 base to trimming and J lost 2 bases; unmatched junction nucleotides: 9. Per the original methods: Amplification with reference gene primers provided the estimates of nucleated cell counts. The repertoire was sequenced with immunoSEQ multiplex PCR; TCRdb's copy has only in-frame clones and lacks some. V, J and clone size are those of that table, while D and trimming were read from the DNA. Among roughly 50,000 clones, about nine tenths were seen once, and the ten largest hold more than 6.5%. Material: peripheral blood. The chain carries TRBV5-1 and TRBJ2-3; 14 nucleotides line up with TRBD2. This receptor was taken from a woman in her 40s with active COVID-19. Here the CDR3 reads CASSLRTSGGYDSTDTQYF. The CDR3 coding sequence is TGCGCCAGCAGCTTGCGGACTAGCGGGGGGTACGATTCCACAGATACGCAGTATTTT.